Listed below are T cell receptor beta chains from one sample, sequenced in a study of CD8 T cells in Susac syndrome. Each CDR3 protein gets one entry after TCRdb re-called the immunoSEQ multiplex PCR reads with MiXCR. The sample carries some 120,000 distinct CDR3 sequences, around nine tenths recorded once. What was sequenced was CD8+ T cells from PBMCs. These TCRs come from a human donor with multiple sclerosis. Both conserved end residues are part of each CDR3. The D gene is left open where the match is weak. For some rows the clone size is stated as once, few or many, or as a class when expanded; others skip it.

cdr3_aa: CASSRHVEGGTEAFF
cdr3_nt: TGCGCCAGCAGCCGTCACGTCGAGGGCGGCACTGAAGCTTTCTTT
d_call: -
v_call: TRBV4-1
clone_size: -
j_call: TRBJ1-1

cdr3_aa: CASSSNRGLTNEKLFF
cdr3_nt: TGTGCCAGCAGCTCTAACAGGGGATTAACTAATGAAAAACTGTTTTTT
d_call: TRBD1
v_call: TRBV7-9
clone_size: -
j_call: TRBJ1-4

cdr3_aa: CASSLGMENEQFF
cdr3_nt: TGTGCCAGCAGCTTAGGGATGGAGAATGAGCAGTTCTTC
d_call: -
v_call: TRBV7-9
clone_size: -
j_call: TRBJ2-1

cdr3_aa: CASSQDRRGLANEQYF
cdr3_nt: TGCGCCAGCAGCCAAGATCGTCGCGGACTAGCTAACGAGCAGTACTTC
d_call: TRBD2
v_call: TRBV4-3
clone_size: -
j_call: TRBJ2-7

cdr3_aa: CSAVGGGNYNEQFF
cdr3_nt: TGCAGCGCGGTCGGAGGGGGAAACTACAATGAGCAGTTCTTC
d_call: -
v_call: TRBV29-1
clone_size: -
j_call: TRBJ2-1

cdr3_aa: CASSWDLGDTEAFF
cdr3_nt: TGTGCCAGCAGTTGGGACTTAGGGGACACTGAAGCTTTCTTT
d_call: -
v_call: TRBV28
clone_size: once
j_call: TRBJ1-1

cdr3_aa: CASSDRERSTEAFF
cdr3_nt: TGTGCCAGCAGTGACAGGGAGAGGAGCACTGAAGCTTTCTTT
d_call: TRBD1
v_call: TRBV6-5
clone_size: -
j_call: TRBJ1-1

cdr3_aa: CASSDPNTEAFF
cdr3_nt: TGTGCCAGCAGCGATCCAAACACTGAAGCTTTCTTT
d_call: -
v_call: TRBV27
clone_size: -
j_call: TRBJ1-1

cdr3_aa: CASSLTSGGQLSYNEQFF
cdr3_nt: TGTGCCAGCAGTTTAACTAGCGGGGGGCAATTGTCCTACAATGAGCAGTTCTTC
d_call: TRBD2
v_call: TRBV27
clone_size: -
j_call: TRBJ2-1

cdr3_aa: CASSTTSSGEQFF
cdr3_nt: TGTGCCAGCAGCACTACTAGCTCGGGTGAGCAGTTCTTC
d_call: -
v_call: TRBV7-3
clone_size: -
j_call: TRBJ2-1

cdr3_aa: CATSDWGGQGDGYTF
cdr3_nt: TGTGCCACCAGTGATTGGGGCGGACAGGGGGATGGCTACACCTTC
d_call: TRBD1
v_call: TRBV24-1
clone_size: -
j_call: TRBJ1-2

cdr3_aa: CASSTGENEQYF
cdr3_nt: TGTGCCAGCAGTACCGGAGAGAACGAGCAGTACTTC
d_call: -
v_call: TRBV6-2/TRBV6-3
clone_size: -
j_call: TRBJ2-7

cdr3_aa: CSVDNNEQFF
cdr3_nt: TGCAGCGTGGACAACAATGAGCAGTTCTTC
d_call: -
v_call: TRBV29-1
clone_size: -
j_call: TRBJ2-1

cdr3_aa: CASSPQRDSEAFF
cdr3_nt: TGCGCCAGCAGCCCCCAGCGGGACAGTGAAGCTTTCTTT
d_call: TRBD1
v_call: TRBV4-3
clone_size: -
j_call: TRBJ1-1

cdr3_aa: CSTALGGAEAFF
cdr3_nt: TGCAGTACAGCTCTAGGGGGGGCTGAAGCTTTCTTT
d_call: -
v_call: TRBV20-1
clone_size: -
j_call: TRBJ1-1

cdr3_aa: CAISEVRPASHGYTF
cdr3_nt: TGTGCCATCAGTGAGGTTCGGCCAGCATCTCATGGCTACACCTTC
d_call: -
v_call: TRBV10-3
clone_size: -
j_call: TRBJ1-2

cdr3_aa: CSVEPGGGGYTF
cdr3_nt: TGCAGCGTTGAGCCAGGGGGCGGTGGCTACACCTTC
d_call: TRBD1
v_call: TRBV29-1
clone_size: -
j_call: TRBJ1-2

cdr3_aa: CASSQGVAAYNEQFF
cdr3_nt: TGTGCCAGCAGCCAAGGCGTAGCGGCCTACAATGAGCAGTTCTTC
d_call: -
v_call: TRBV3-1
clone_size: -
j_call: TRBJ2-1

cdr3_aa: CASSMTVDTEAFF
cdr3_nt: TGTGCCAGTAGTATGACAGTTGACACTGAAGCTTTCTTT
d_call: -
v_call: TRBV19
clone_size: once
j_call: TRBJ1-1

cdr3_aa: CASSSGPGEHNEQFF
cdr3_nt: TGTGCCAGCAGCTCCGGCCCAGGGGAGCACAATGAGCAGTTCTTC
d_call: -
v_call: TRBV11-2
clone_size: -
j_call: TRBJ2-1

cdr3_aa: CSVVGGESYEQYF
cdr3_nt: TGCAGCGTTGTGGGGGGAGAGTCCTACGAGCAGTACTTC
d_call: -
v_call: TRBV29-1
clone_size: -
j_call: TRBJ2-7

cdr3_aa: CASSGGTSVQFTEAFF
cdr3_nt: TGTGCCAGCAGCGGCGGGACATCTGTACAATTCACTGAAGCTTTCTTT
d_call: -
v_call: TRBV9
clone_size: -
j_call: TRBJ1-1

cdr3_aa: CASSFVGGETEQYF
cdr3_nt: TGTGCCAGCAGCTTCGTTGGTGGGGAGACCGAGCAGTACTTC
d_call: -
v_call: TRBV7-9
clone_size: -
j_call: TRBJ2-7

cdr3_aa: CASSQEREQYF
cdr3_nt: TGTGCCAGCAGCCAAGAACGCGAGCAGTACTTC
d_call: -
v_call: TRBV3-1
clone_size: -
j_call: TRBJ2-7

cdr3_aa: CASSYQGGSYNEQFF
cdr3_nt: TGTGCCAGCAGTTATCAGGGGGGCTCCTACAATGAGCAGTTCTTC
d_call: -
v_call: TRBV6-5
clone_size: -
j_call: TRBJ2-1

cdr3_aa: CASSLADREIEAFF
cdr3_nt: TGTGCCAGCAGCTTAGCAGACAGGGAGATTGAAGCTTTCTTT
d_call: TRBD1
v_call: TRBV7-9
clone_size: -
j_call: TRBJ1-1

cdr3_aa: CASSMDGTGNAEAFF
cdr3_nt: TGTGCCAGCAGCATGGACGGGACGGGGAACGCTGAAGCTTTCTTT
d_call: -
v_call: TRBV13
clone_size: -
j_call: TRBJ1-1

cdr3_aa: CASSVNKGGYTF
cdr3_nt: TGTGCCAGTAGTGTTAACAAAGGTGGCTACACCTTC
d_call: -
v_call: TRBV19
clone_size: -
j_call: TRBJ1-2

cdr3_aa: CAWSVGLAGSYNEQFF
cdr3_nt: TGTGCCTGGAGTGTAGGGCTAGCGGGTTCCTACAATGAGCAGTTCTTC
d_call: TRBD2
v_call: TRBV30
clone_size: -
j_call: TRBJ2-1

cdr3_aa: CAWSEGGEAFF
cdr3_nt: TGTGCCTGGAGTGAGGGAGGGGAGGCTTTCTTT
d_call: -
v_call: TRBV30
clone_size: -
j_call: TRBJ1-1

cdr3_aa: CASLQGPGELFF
cdr3_nt: TGTGCCAGCCTTCAGGGGCCCGGGGAGCTGTTTTTT
d_call: -
v_call: TRBV7-9
clone_size: -
j_call: TRBJ2-2

cdr3_aa: CASSLLMIPEQFF
cdr3_nt: TGTGCCAGCAGCTTACTGATGATACCTGAGCAGTTCTTC
d_call: -
v_call: TRBV11-2
clone_size: once
j_call: TRBJ2-1

cdr3_aa: CAWQPSGSDNEQFF
cdr3_nt: TGTGCCTGGCAACCTAGCGGGAGTGACAATGAGCAGTTCTTC
d_call: TRBD2
v_call: TRBV30
clone_size: -
j_call: TRBJ2-1

cdr3_aa: CALSGTPTDTQYF
cdr3_nt: TGTGCCTTATCCGGGACCCCGACGGATACGCAGTATTTT
d_call: -
v_call: TRBV30
clone_size: -
j_call: TRBJ2-3

cdr3_aa: CATSDPQAGTYNEQFF
cdr3_nt: TGTGCCACCAGTGATCCCCAAGCGGGAACCTACAATGAGCAGTTCTTC
d_call: TRBD2
v_call: TRBV24-1
clone_size: -
j_call: TRBJ2-1

cdr3_aa: CASGTGELFF
cdr3_nt: TGTGCCAGCGGAACCGGGGAGCTGTTTTTT
d_call: -
v_call: TRBV27
clone_size: once
j_call: TRBJ2-2

cdr3_aa: CAISAGETEAFF
cdr3_nt: TGTGCCATTTCGGCCGGGGAAACTGAAGCTTTCTTT
d_call: -
v_call: TRBV6-1
clone_size: -
j_call: TRBJ1-1

cdr3_aa: CASSSGGTQETQYF
cdr3_nt: TGTGCCAGCAGCTCAGGGGGGACCCAAGAGACCCAGTACTTC
d_call: -
v_call: TRBV7-9
clone_size: -
j_call: TRBJ2-5

cdr3_aa: CASSLDPGADQPQHF
cdr3_nt: TGTGCCAGCAGTTTGGATCCTGGGGCCGATCAGCCCCAGCATTTT
d_call: -
v_call: TRBV27
clone_size: -
j_call: TRBJ1-5

cdr3_aa: CATMGAGGAYEQYF
cdr3_nt: TGTGCCACCATGGGCGCGGGCGGAGCCTACGAGCAGTACTTC
d_call: -
v_call: TRBV6-2/TRBV6-3
clone_size: -
j_call: TRBJ2-7

cdr3_aa: CASRPGTGEQFF
cdr3_nt: TGTGCCAGCAGGCCCGGGACAGGGGAGCAGTTCTTC
d_call: TRBD1
v_call: TRBV12-3/TRBV12-4
clone_size: -
j_call: TRBJ2-1

cdr3_aa: CASSYGDGYGYTF
cdr3_nt: TGTGCCAGCAGCTACGGGGATGGCTATGGCTACACCTTC
d_call: -
v_call: TRBV12-3/TRBV12-4
clone_size: -
j_call: TRBJ1-2

cdr3_aa: CASSENSFYGYTF
cdr3_nt: TGTGCCAGCAGTGAAAACAGCTTCTATGGCTACACCTTC
d_call: -
v_call: TRBV25-1
clone_size: -
j_call: TRBJ1-2

cdr3_aa: CASSEGAGELFF
cdr3_nt: TGTGCCAGCAGTGAAGGGGCCGGGGAGCTGTTTTTT
d_call: -
v_call: TRBV2
clone_size: -
j_call: TRBJ2-2

cdr3_aa: CAWKGAVSYEQYF
cdr3_nt: TGTGCCTGGAAGGGCGCGGTATCCTACGAGCAGTACTTC
d_call: -
v_call: TRBV30
clone_size: once
j_call: TRBJ2-7

cdr3_aa: CASSPPGQNYGYTF
cdr3_nt: TGTGCCAGCAGTCCCCCGGGCCAGAACTATGGCTACACCTTC
d_call: -
v_call: TRBV27
clone_size: -
j_call: TRBJ1-2

cdr3_aa: CSVQDPSSEAFF
cdr3_nt: TGCAGCGTACAGGACCCCTCGTCTGAAGCTTTCTTT
d_call: -
v_call: TRBV29-1
clone_size: -
j_call: TRBJ1-1

cdr3_aa: CASRGGTTNTGELFF
cdr3_nt: TGTGCCAGCAGGGGAGGGACCACTAACACCGGGGAGCTGTTTTTT
d_call: TRBD2
v_call: TRBV27
clone_size: -
j_call: TRBJ2-2

cdr3_aa: CSVEDGYGYTF
cdr3_nt: TGCAGCGTGGAAGACGGATATGGCTACACCTTC
d_call: -
v_call: TRBV29-1
clone_size: -
j_call: TRBJ1-2

cdr3_aa: CAIEIGREQYF
cdr3_nt: TGTGCCATTGAGATAGGGAGAGAGCAGTACTTC
d_call: -
v_call: TRBV25-1
clone_size: -
j_call: TRBJ2-7

cdr3_aa: CATSGLNTEAFF
cdr3_nt: TGTGCCACCTCAGGGTTGAACACTGAAGCTTTCTTT
d_call: -
v_call: TRBV7-9
clone_size: once
j_call: TRBJ1-1

cdr3_aa: CASRLAVAQGVYEQYF
cdr3_nt: TGTGCCAGCAGACTCGCGGTTGCCCAGGGGGTCTACGAGCAGTACTTC
d_call: TRBD1
v_call: TRBV28
clone_size: -
j_call: TRBJ2-7

cdr3_aa: CASSTNTDTQYF
cdr3_nt: TGTGCCAGCAGCACAAACACAGATACGCAGTATTTT
d_call: -
v_call: TRBV6-5
clone_size: -
j_call: TRBJ2-3

cdr3_aa: CAISDLAEYNEQFF
cdr3_nt: TGTGCCATCAGTGACCTAGCGGAATACAATGAGCAGTTCTTC
d_call: TRBD2
v_call: TRBV10-3
clone_size: -
j_call: TRBJ2-1

cdr3_aa: CASTSTKLAEPSTDTQYF
cdr3_nt: TGTGCCAGCACTTCGACAAAGCTAGCGGAACCCAGCACAGATACGCAGTATTTT
d_call: TRBD2
v_call: TRBV7-9
clone_size: -
j_call: TRBJ2-3

cdr3_aa: CATSRQGKNEQYF
cdr3_nt: TGTGCCACCAGCAGGCAGGGGAAAAACGAGCAGTACTTC
d_call: -
v_call: TRBV15
clone_size: few
j_call: TRBJ2-7

cdr3_aa: CASSFTGELFF
cdr3_nt: TGTGCCAGCAGCTTCACCGGGGAGCTGTTTTTT
d_call: -
v_call: TRBV5-6
clone_size: few
j_call: TRBJ2-2

cdr3_aa: CASSLVGSWTQYF
cdr3_nt: TGTGCCAGCAGCTTGGTGGGCAGTTGGACCCAGTACTTC
d_call: -
v_call: TRBV5-5
clone_size: -
j_call: TRBJ2-5

cdr3_aa: CSAREGIGYEQYF
cdr3_nt: TGCAGTGCTAGAGAGGGTATTGGCTACGAGCAGTACTTC
d_call: -
v_call: TRBV20-1
clone_size: -
j_call: TRBJ2-7

cdr3_aa: CASSPEEEETQYF
cdr3_nt: TGTGCCAGCAGTCCGGAAGAGGAAGAGACCCAGTACTTC
d_call: -
v_call: TRBV27
clone_size: -
j_call: TRBJ2-5